A selection of T cell receptor beta chains follows, all from one sample in a study of PD-1 blockade in classical Hodgkin lymphoma. Produced via immunoSEQ multiplex PCR; TCRdb's table is partial and in-frame only. This sample has tens of thousands of clones, with 65% to 90% found just once. The specimen comprised peripheral blood mononuclear cells (PBMCs), sampled at baseline. Receptors were obtained from a human donor with classical Hodgkin lymphoma. Each CDR3 is given with its conserved first and last residue. The D gene is left open where the match is weak. For some rows the clone size is stated as once, few or many, or as a class when expanded; others skip it.

D gene	clone size	V gene	J gene	CDR3 protein	CDR3 DNA
.	.	TRBV5-1	TRBJ1-4	CASSPGHATNEKLFF	TGCGCCAGCAGCCCTGGACACGCAACTAATGAAAAACTGTTTTTT
.	.	TRBV7-2	TRBJ1-2	CASSLHTGMGYGYTF	TGTGCCAGCAGCTTACATACGGGAATGGGCTATGGCTACACCTTC
TRBD2	.	TRBV19	TRBJ2-7	CATGRGAYYEQYF	TGTGCCACCGGGCGGGGGGCCTACTACGAGCAGTACTTC
TRBD2	.	TRBV7-3	TRBJ2-5	CASSSLGLAGGRETQYF	TGTGCCAGCAGCTCCCTCGGACTAGCGGGGGGGCGGGAGACCCAGTACTTC
.	.	TRBV6-1	TRBJ2-7	CASSEGFQPSYEQYF	TGTGCCAGCAGTGAGGGATTCCAGCCTTCCTACGAGCAGTACTTC
TRBD1	.	TRBV4-3	TRBJ2-1	CASSPGQGPYNEQFF	TGCGCCAGCAGCCCTGGACAGGGACCCTACAATGAGCAGTTCTTC
.	.	TRBV6-5	TRBJ1-6	CASSYSTTGSSPLHF	TGTGCCAGCAGTTACTCGACCACGGGCAGTTCACCCCTCCACTTT
.	.	TRBV11-3	TRBJ2-1	CASSSKRRSATSYNEQFF	TGTGCCAGCAGCTCCAAACGCCGAAGCGCAACTTCCTACAATGAGCAGTTCTTC
.	.	TRBV5-8	TRBJ2-2	CASSTGTPVTGELFF	TGTGCCAGCAGCACGGGCACACCGGTCACCGGGGAGCTGTTTTTT
TRBD1	once	TRBV7-2	TRBJ2-2	CASSLWGPGQGPTGELFF	TGTGCCAGCAGCTTATGGGGCCCGGGACAGGGCCCCACCGGGGAGCTGTTTTTT
.	.	TRBV6-1	TRBJ1-1	CASRVYGGLNTEAFF	TGTGCCAGCAGGGTCTATGGGGGACTGAACACTGAAGCTTTCTTT
.	once	TRBV28	TRBJ2-7	CASSLMGYEQYF	TGTGCCAGCAGTTTAATGGGCTACGAGCAGTACTTC
.	.	TRBV10-3	TRBJ2-7	CAISATGRNEQYF	TGTGCCATCAGTGCCACAGGGAGGAACGAGCAGTACTTC
.	.	TRBV5-1	TRBJ1-1	CASSLSQAGVEAFF	TGCGCCAGCAGCTTGAGTCAAGCCGGCGTTGAAGCTTTCTTT
TRBD1	.	TRBV7-9	TRBJ2-1	CASSSRQGNEQFF	TGTGCCAGCAGCTCTCGACAGGGCAATGAGCAGTTCTTC
.	few	TRBV6-6	TRBJ1-1	CASSYSNRNTEAFF	TGTGCCAGCAGTTACTCGAATCGGAACACTGAAGCTTTCTTT
.	.	TRBV6-6	TRBJ1-2	CASSYSAGDAGYTF	TGTGCCAGCAGTTACTCGGCGGGGGATGCTGGCTACACCTTC
.	.	TRBV7-8	TRBJ1-1	CASSLWDGSTEAFF	TGTGCCAGCAGCTTATGGGATGGGAGCACTGAAGCTTTCTTT
.	.	TRBV9	TRBJ1-6	CASSGTDRPGDSPLHF	TGTGCCAGCAGCGGAACCGACAGACCTGGGGATTCACCCCTCCACTTT
.	.	TRBV11-1	TRBJ2-5	CASSFTGGGETQYF	TGTGCCAGCAGCTTCACAGGGGGGGGAGAGACCCAGTACTTC
TRBD2	.	TRBV19	TRBJ2-3	CASTQRGESDTQYF	TGTGCCAGTACCCAGCGGGGGGAGTCAGATACGCAGTATTTT
.	.	TRBV28	TRBJ1-5	CASSTNRDSQPQHF	TGTGCCAGCAGTACAAACAGAGACTCTCAGCCCCAGCATTTT
.	.	TRBV7-9	TRBJ1-4	CASSRGVADNEKLFF	TGTGCCAGCAGCCGGGGGGTAGCGGATAATGAAAAACTGTTTTTT
.	.	TRBV19	TRBJ1-1	CASRPTVGNTEAFF	TGTGCCAGTAGGCCGACAGTGGGCAACACTGAAGCTTTCTTT
.	.	TRBV6-6	TRBJ1-1	CASSPPGQGNTEAFF	TGTGCCAGCAGTCCCCCCGGGCAGGGGAACACTGAAGCTTTCTTT
TRBD1	once	TRBV6-5	TRBJ2-7	CASSYYRGQGTHEQYF	TGTGCCAGCAGTTACTATCGGGGACAGGGTACCCACGAGCAGTACTTC
.	.	TRBV4-3	TRBJ1-6	CASSQDGARTDNSPLHF	TGCGCCAGCAGCCAAGATGGGGCCCGGACAGATAATTCACCCCTCCACTTT